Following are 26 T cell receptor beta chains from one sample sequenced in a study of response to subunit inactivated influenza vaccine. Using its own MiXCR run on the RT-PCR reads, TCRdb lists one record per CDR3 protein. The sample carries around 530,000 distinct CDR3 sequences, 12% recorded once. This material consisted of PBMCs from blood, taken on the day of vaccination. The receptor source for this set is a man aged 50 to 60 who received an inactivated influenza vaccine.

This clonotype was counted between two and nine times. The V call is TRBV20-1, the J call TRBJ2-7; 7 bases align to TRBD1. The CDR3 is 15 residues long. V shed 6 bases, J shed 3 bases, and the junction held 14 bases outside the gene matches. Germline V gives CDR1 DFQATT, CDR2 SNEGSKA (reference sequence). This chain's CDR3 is CSAIPTGQFHYEQYF. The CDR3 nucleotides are TGCAGTGCCATCCCAACGGGACAGTTTCACTACGAGCAGTACTTC.

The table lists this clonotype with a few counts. Here the CDR3 DNA reads TGTGCCAGCAGAGTGGACACCGGGGAGCTGTTTTTT. Translated, it gives CASRVDTGELFF. This sequence joins TRBV28 and TRBJ2-2; no reliable D call. The germline V gene encodes CDR1 MDHEN and CDR2 SYDVKM. CDR3 length: 12 amino acids. V was cut by 6 bases and J by 3 bases, with 5 bases left in between. Combining the CDR3 with reference TRBV28 and TRBJ2-2 gives the whole variable domain DVKVTQSSRYLVKRTGEKVFLECVQDMDHENMFWYRQDPGLGLRLIYFSYDVKMKEKGDIPEGYSVSREKKERFSLILESASTNQTSMYLCASRVDTGELFFGEGSRLTVL.

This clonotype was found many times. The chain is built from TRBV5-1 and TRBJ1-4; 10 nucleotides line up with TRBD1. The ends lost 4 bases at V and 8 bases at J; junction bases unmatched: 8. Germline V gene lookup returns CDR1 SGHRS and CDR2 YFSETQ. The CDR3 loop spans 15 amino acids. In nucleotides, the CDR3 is TGCGCCAGCAGCGGGGACAGGGGAGGAGAAGAAAAACTGTTTTTT. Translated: CASSGDRGGEEKLFF.

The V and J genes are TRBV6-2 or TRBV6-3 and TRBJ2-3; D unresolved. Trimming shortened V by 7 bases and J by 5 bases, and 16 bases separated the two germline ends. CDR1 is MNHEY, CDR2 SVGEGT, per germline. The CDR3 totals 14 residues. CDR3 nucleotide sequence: TGTGCCAGCACCCCAAGGACCCTCAGAGATACGCAGTATTTT. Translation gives CASTPRTLRDTQYF.

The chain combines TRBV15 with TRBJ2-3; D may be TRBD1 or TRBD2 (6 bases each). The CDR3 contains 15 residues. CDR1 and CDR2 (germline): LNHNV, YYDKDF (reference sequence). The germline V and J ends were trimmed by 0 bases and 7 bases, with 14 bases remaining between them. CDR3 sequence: CATSRDPGGGNTQYF. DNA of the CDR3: TGTGCCACCAGCAGAGATCCAGGAGGGGGAAATACGCAGTATTTT.

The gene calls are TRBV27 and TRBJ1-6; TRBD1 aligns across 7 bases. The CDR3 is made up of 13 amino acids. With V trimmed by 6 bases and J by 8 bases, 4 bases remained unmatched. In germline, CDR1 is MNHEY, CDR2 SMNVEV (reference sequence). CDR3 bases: TGTGCCAGCAGCGAGCAGGGGGATTCACCCCTCCACTTT. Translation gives CASSEQGDSPLHF.

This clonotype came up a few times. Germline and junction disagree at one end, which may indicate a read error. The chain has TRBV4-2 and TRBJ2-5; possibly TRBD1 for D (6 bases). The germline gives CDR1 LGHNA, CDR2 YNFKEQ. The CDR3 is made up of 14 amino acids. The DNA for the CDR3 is TGTGCCAGCAGCCCCGGACAGCCCCAACAGACCCAGTACTTC. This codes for CASSPGQPQQTQYF.

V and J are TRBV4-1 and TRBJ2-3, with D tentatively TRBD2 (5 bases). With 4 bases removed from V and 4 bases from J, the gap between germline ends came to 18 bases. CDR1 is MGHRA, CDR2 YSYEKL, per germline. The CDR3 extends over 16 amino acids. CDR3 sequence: CASSLYPGSGADTQYF. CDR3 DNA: TGCGCCAGCAGCCTCTATCCGGGGTCCGGCGCAGATACGCAGTATTTT.

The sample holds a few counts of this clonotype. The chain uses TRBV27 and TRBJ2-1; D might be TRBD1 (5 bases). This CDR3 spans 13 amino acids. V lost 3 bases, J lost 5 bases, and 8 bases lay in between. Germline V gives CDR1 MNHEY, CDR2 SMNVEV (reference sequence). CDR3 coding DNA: TGTGCCAGCAGTTTCGACAGAGACAATGAGCAGTTCTTC. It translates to CASSFDRDNEQFF.

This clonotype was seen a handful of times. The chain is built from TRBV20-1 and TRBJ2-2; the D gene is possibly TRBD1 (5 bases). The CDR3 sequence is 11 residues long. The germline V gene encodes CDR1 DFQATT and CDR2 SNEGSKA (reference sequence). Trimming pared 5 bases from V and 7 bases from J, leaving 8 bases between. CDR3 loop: CSAPGNGELFF. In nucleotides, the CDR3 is TGCAGTGCTCCAGGGAACGGGGAGCTGTTTTTT.

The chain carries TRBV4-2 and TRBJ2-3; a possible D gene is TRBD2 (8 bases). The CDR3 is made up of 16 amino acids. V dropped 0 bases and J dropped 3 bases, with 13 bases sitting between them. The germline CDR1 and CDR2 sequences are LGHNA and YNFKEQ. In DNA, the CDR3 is TGTGCCAGCAGCCAAGACGGGGGGGGACAGACAGATACGCAGTATTTT. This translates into CASSQDGGGQTDTQYF.

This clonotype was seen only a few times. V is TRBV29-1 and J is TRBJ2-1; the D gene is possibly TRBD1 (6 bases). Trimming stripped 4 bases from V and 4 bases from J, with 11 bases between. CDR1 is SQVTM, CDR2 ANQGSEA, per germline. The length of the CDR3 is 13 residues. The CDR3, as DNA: TGCAGCGTTGCCGTCGGACAGTACAATGAGCAGTTCTTC. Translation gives CSVAVGQYNEQFF.

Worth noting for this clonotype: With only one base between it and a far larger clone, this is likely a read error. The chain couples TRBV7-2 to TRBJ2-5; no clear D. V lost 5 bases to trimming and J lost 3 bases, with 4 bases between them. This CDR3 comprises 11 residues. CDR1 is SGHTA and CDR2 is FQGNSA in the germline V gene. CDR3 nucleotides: TGTGCCAGCAGCGTAAAAGAGACCCAGTACTTC. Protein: CASSVKETQYF.

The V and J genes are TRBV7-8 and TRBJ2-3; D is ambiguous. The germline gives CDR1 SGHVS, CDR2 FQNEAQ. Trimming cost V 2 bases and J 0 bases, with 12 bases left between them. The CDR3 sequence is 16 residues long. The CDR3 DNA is TGTGCCAGCAGCTTACGTCCAGCCCTGAGCACAGATACGCAGTATTTT. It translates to CASSLRPALSTDTQYF.

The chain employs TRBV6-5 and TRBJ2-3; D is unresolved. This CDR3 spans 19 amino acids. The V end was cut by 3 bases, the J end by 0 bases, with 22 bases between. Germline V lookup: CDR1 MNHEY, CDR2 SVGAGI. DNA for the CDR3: TGTGCCAGCAGTTATTTCCCCCCCGATAGCCTCGCAAGCACAGATACGCAGTATTTT. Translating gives CASSYFPPDSLASTDTQYF.

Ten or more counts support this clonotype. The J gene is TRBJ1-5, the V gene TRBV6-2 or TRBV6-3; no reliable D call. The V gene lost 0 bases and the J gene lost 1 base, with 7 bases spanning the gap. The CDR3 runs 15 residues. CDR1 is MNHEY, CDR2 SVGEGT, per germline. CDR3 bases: TGTGCCAGCAGTTACTCGGGGTCGAGCAATCAGCCCCAGCATTTT. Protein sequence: CASSYSGSSNQPQHF.

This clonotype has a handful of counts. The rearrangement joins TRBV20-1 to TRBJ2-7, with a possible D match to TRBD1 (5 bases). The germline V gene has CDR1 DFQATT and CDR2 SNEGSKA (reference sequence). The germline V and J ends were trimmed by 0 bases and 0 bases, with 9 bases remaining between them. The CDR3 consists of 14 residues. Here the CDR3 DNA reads TGCAGTGCTAGAGACTACAGGAGCTCCTACGAGCAGTACTTC. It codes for CSARDYRSSYEQYF.

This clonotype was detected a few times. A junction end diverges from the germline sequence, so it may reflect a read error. The CDR3 spells CASSSLTGPETQYF. The CDR3 region has the DNA TGTGCTAGCAGCTCTTTGACAGGGCCCGAGACCCAGTACTTC. The rearrangement joins TRBV7-7 to TRBJ2-5; 7 bases agree with TRBD1. Germline assignment: CDR1 SSHAT and CDR2 FNYEAQ (reference sequence). The CDR3 spans 14 residues.

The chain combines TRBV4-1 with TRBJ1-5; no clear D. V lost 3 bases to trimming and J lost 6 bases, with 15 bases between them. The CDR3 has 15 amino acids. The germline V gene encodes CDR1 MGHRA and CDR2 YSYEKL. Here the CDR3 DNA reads TGCGCCAGCAGCCACTGGGCAGGTGAGGGTCAGCCCCAGCATTTT. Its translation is CASSHWAGEGQPQHF.

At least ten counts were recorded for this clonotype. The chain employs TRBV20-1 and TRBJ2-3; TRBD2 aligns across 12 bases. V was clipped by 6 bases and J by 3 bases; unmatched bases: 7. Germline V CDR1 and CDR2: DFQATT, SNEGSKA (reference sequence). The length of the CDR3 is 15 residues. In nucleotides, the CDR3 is TGCAGTGCCAAACTAGCGGGGGGTAGAACAGATACGCAGTATTTT. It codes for CSAKLAGGRTDTQYF.

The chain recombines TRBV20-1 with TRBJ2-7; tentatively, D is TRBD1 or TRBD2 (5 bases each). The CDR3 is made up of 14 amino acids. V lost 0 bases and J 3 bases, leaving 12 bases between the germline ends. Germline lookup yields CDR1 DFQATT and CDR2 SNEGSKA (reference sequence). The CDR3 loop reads CSAREGTSDYEQYF. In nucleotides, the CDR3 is TGCAGTGCTAGAGAGGGGACGTCGGACTACGAGCAGTACTTC.

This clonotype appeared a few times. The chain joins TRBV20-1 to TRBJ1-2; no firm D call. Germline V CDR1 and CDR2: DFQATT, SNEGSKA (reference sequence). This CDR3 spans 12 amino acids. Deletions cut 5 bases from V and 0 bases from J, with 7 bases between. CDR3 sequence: CSALTPNYGYTF. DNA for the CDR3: TGCAGTGCTTTGACACCTAACTATGGCTACACCTTC.

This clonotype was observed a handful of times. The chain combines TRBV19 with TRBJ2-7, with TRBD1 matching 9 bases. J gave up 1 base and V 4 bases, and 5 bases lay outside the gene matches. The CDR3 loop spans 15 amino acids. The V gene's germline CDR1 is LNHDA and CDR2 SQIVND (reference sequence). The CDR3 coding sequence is TGTGCCAGTAGTACCTCCGGGACAGGGTCCTACGAGCAGTACTTC. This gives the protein CASSTSGTGSYEQYF.

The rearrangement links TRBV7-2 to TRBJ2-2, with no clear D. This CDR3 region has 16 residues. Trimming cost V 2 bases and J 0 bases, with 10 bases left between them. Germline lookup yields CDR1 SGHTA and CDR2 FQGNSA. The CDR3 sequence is CASSLNGPANTGELFF. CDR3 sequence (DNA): TGTGCCAGCAGCTTAAATGGACCGGCGAACACCGGGGAGCTGTTTTTT.

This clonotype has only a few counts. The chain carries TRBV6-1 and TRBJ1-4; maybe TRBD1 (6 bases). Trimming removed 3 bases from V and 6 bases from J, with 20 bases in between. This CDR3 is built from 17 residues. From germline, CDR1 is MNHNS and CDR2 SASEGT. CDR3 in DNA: TGTGCCAGCAGTGACAGGCGCACAGCTCACAGGGATGAAAAACTGTTTTTT. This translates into CASSDRRTAHRDEKLFF.

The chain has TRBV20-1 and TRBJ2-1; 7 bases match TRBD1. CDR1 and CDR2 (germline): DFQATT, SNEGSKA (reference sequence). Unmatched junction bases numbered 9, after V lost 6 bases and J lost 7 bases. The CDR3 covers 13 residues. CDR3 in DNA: TGCAGTGCGCCAAACAGGGGCGGGAATGAGCAGTTCTTC. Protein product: CSAPNRGGNEQFF.